The subject of this entry is one T cell receptor (beta chain). This sample is drawn from a study of blood T cell repertoires in COVID-19. Study as a whole: From the United States, Italy and Spain came samples of acute and convalescent COVID-19.

Assay used: immunoSEQ multiplex PCR; TCRdb lists only in-frame clones, some missing. Of fewer than 95,000 clones listed, about nine tenths are singletons. This sequence originates from a woman aged 80 or older with acute or convalescent COVID-19. The specimen sequenced was peripheral blood.

The chain's CDR3 is CASSLGRGLSGYTF. The DNA of the CDR3 is TGTGCCAGCAGCTTGGGTCGGGGTTTAAGTGGCTACACCTTC. The chain is built from TRBV5-6 and TRBJ1-2; D unresolved. The CDR3 loop spans 14 amino acids. Germline values: CDR1 SGHDT, CDR2 YYEEEE. The V end lost 0 bases, the J end lost 7 bases, and 13 bases lay between the germline ends.